The T cell receptor (beta chain) described here comes from a study of tumor and adjacent non-tumor tissue in lung cancer. This clonotype was seen once. This could be a read error, since a much larger clone is one nucleotide away. A modified ARM-PCR protocol with three rounds of nested PCR amplified TCRbeta. TCRdb ran MiXCR on the multiplex PCR reads and lists one entry per CDR3 protein. The table records 60,000 to 95,000 distinct CDR3 sequences, about three quarters of them present only once. No cell sorting was done before RNA was extracted from the tissue. The CDR3 contains 13 residues. CDR1 GTSNPN and CDR2 SVGIG come from the germline V gene (reference sequence).

The J gene is TRBJ2-3, the V gene TRBV30, with 7 bases matching TRBD2. The sequence was obtained from a woman aged 45-65 years with non-small cell lung cancer. The sample was lung tumor tissue. As DNA, the CDR3 is TGTACCTGGAGGAGGGAGGGAACAGATACGCAGTATTTT. This encodes CTWRREGTDTQYF.